Many counts were recorded for the clone carrying this T cell receptor (beta chain). The data stem from a study of human T cells and chemical hapten exposure. In the study overall: Throughout the approximately 24-week study, diphenylcyclopropenone was applied weekly to the patients' scalps.

Time point of the sample: pre-sensitization, week 0. Indicated treatment: therapeutic diphenylcyclopropenone sensitization with weekly scalp DPC. From germline, CDR1 is LGHNA and CDR2 YNFKEQ. J was trimmed by 6 bases and V by 3 bases; bases with no gene match: 2. This CDR3 comprises 14 residues. One entry per CDR3 protein, called by TCRdb with MiXCR from the RACE reads. The repertoire includes some 38,000 distinct CDR3 sequences, 7.5% to 8% of them detected once, and roughly 1.3% sits in the top ten. The rearrangement joins TRBV4-2 to TRBJ2-1; 10 positions agree with TRBD1. Specimen: whole blood, collected in connection with sensitization to the hapten diphenylcyclopropenone (DPC). The TCR originated in a woman in her forties or fifties with alopecia areata. Some clones in this sample may be carry-over from other donors' samples. The CDR3 protein is CASSHGQGVNEQFF. CDR3 nucleotides: TGTGCCAGCAGCCACGGACAGGGGGTCAATGAGCAGTTCTTC.